Below are 17 T cell receptor beta chains sequenced from a single sample in a study of blood T cells in healthy people across ages. Next came a second PCR, run for about 7 to 12 cycles, which used a sample-barcoded 5' primer along with a J-beta primer mix. TCRdb itself ran the 5' RACE reads through MiXCR, one entry per CDR3 protein. The sample records around 1,000,000 distinct CDR3 sequences, about 25% being singletons. These data were likewise used in another study, on T cells of mothers and their children.

The sequenced sample consisted of blood. These receptors all stem from a girl aged 2-15 years in good health.

This chain joins TRBV4-2 and TRBJ2-4; the match to TRBD2 covers 8 bases. Unmatched junction bases numbered 8, after V lost 4 bases and J lost 0 bases. There are 17 residues in the CDR3. Germline CDR1 LGHNA, CDR2 YNFKEQ. This CDR3 is CASSLMTSALAKNIQYF. DNA for the CDR3: TGTGCCAGCAGCCTAATGACTAGCGCCCTAGCCAAAAACATTCAGTACTTC.

The J gene is TRBJ1-1, the V gene TRBV6-5; the match to TRBD1 covers 9 bases. The CDR3 is 19 residues long. Per germline, CDR1 MNHEY and CDR2 SVGAGI. V shed 0 bases and J 1 base; nucleotides not matched to a gene: 12. For the CDR3, the DNA is TGTGCCAGCAGTTACTCGAGAGGGGGGACAGGGCCGAGGAACACTGAAGCTTTCTTT. It translates to CASSYSRGGTGPRNTEAFF.

The chain has TRBV27 and TRBJ2-7, with D tentatively TRBD2 (6 bases). The J call may be mistaken, given a closer DNA end match to TRBJ2-1. CDR1 is MNHEY and CDR2 is SMNVEV in the germline V gene (reference sequence). The CDR3 spans 13 residues. The CDR3 protein is CASSLSTRNEQFF. The CDR3 DNA reads as TGTGCCAGCAGTTTATCGACTAGAAATGAGCAGTTCTTC.

The CDR3 region is CASSLVQGDQPQHF. The DNA for the CDR3 is TGCGCCAGCAGCTTGGTGCAGGGGGATCAGCCCCAGCATTTT. J is TRBJ1-5 and V is TRBV5-1; TRBD1 matches 7 bases. The CDR3 consists of 14 residues. Trimming took 0 bases from V and 5 from J; bases not matched to a gene: 2. Germline values: CDR1 SGHRS, CDR2 YFSETQ.

V gene TRBV5-1 combines with J gene TRBJ1-1; the D is unclear. Germline CDR1 is SGHRS and CDR2 is YFSETQ. V was pared by 0 bases and J by 0 bases, with 9 bases between. The CDR3 length is 15 residues. CDR3 nucleotides: TGCGCCAGCAGCTTGGTTGTTTCGTTGAACACTGAAGCTTTCTTT. Translation gives CASSLVVSLNTEAFF.

The table lists this clonotype with a few counts. The rearrangement uses TRBV7-9 and TRBJ2-7, with D possibly called TRBD1 or TRBD2 (6 bases each). Gene TRBJ2-5 matches the end of the DNA better, so the J call may be wrong. The V gene's germline CDR1 is SEHNR and CDR2 FQNEAQ (reference sequence). CDR3 length: 17 residues. The CDR3 coding sequence is TGTGCCAGCTTCACTAAGGGGGGCATCACGGAGAAAGAGACCCAGTACTTC. This gives the protein CASFTKGGITEKETQYF.

The chain is built from TRBV29-1 and TRBJ2-5, with 10 bases fitting TRBD2. Gene TRBJ2-1 matches the end of the DNA better, so the J call may be wrong. The V gene's germline CDR1 is SQVTM and CDR2 ANQGSEA. This CDR3 has 13 amino acids. The DNA for the CDR3 is TGCAGCGTCGAACTAGCGGGGTCATTTAAACAGTTCTTC. Amino acids: CSVELAGSFKQFF.

This clonotype was detected only a few times. This chain links TRBV7-9 with TRBJ2-1; D is ambiguous. V was clipped by 1 base and J by 8 bases, with 9 bases between them. CDR1 is SEHNR, CDR2 FQNEAQ, per germline (reference sequence). The CDR3 consists of 13 residues. CDR3 sequence (DNA): TGTGCCAGCAGCTTAGAGGCTAGTGATGAGCAGTTCTTC. It specifies CASSLEASDEQFF.

This chain links TRBV18 with TRBJ2-7; TRBD2 aligns across 7 bases. In germline, CDR1 is KGHSH, CDR2 LQKENI. V gave up 3 bases and J gave up 3 bases; unmatched junction bases: 5. The CDR3 has 14 amino acids. The CDR3 coding sequence is TGTGCCAGCTCACCTCCAGGACTAGACTACGAGCAGTACTTC. This sequence encodes CASSPPGLDYEQYF. Complete variable domain (other parts from reference TRBV18 and TRBJ2-7): NAGVMQNPRHLVRRRGQEARLRCSPMKGHSHVYWYRQLPEEGLKFMVYLQKENIIDESGMPKERFSAEFPKEGPSILRIQQVVRGDSAAYFCASSPPGLDYEQYFGPGTRLTVT.

The rearrangement joins TRBV7-6 to TRBJ2-5, with TRBD2 as a possible D gene (6 bases). The J call may be incorrect, as the DNA end agrees better with TRBJ2-7. This CDR3 region has 16 residues. Germline CDR1 SGHVS, CDR2 FNYEAQ. The CDR3 spells CASSLKGSGDSYEQYF. DNA of the CDR3: TGTGCCAGCAGCTTAAAAGGGTCGGGGGACTCCTACGAGCAGTACTTC.

This clonotype showed up just a few times. The V call is TRBV29-1, the J call TRBJ1-2, with 7 positions matching TRBD1. The germline V gene encodes CDR1 SQVTM and CDR2 ANQGSEA. With V trimmed by 2 bases and J by 1 base, 7 bases remained unmatched. This CDR3 comprises 15 residues. Written as DNA, the CDR3 is TGCAGCGTTGAAAACGATTGGGACAGTAACTATGGCTACACCTTC. It specifies CSVENDWDSNYGYTF.

The table lists this clonotype with a few counts. This chain uses TRBV6-5 with TRBJ2-5; no definite D call. CDR3 length: 13 amino acids. The V end was cut by 6 bases, the J end by 5 bases, with 13 bases between. Germline CDR1 is MNHEY and CDR2 is SVGAGI. The CDR3 here is CASSPTVLETQYF. Written as DNA, the CDR3 is TGTGCCAGCAGCCCAACTGTTTTGGAGACCCAGTACTTC.

The V gene is TRBV11-1, the J gene TRBJ2-7; 10 positions match TRBD2. The DNA end is more similar to TRBJ2-1, so the J call may be wrong. Germline CDR1 is SGHAT and CDR2 is FQDESV (reference sequence). CDR3 length: 17 residues. The CDR3 here is CASGLPTPGLATAEQFF. DNA of the CDR3: TGTGCCAGCGGGCTCCCTACGCCGGGACTAGCGACTGCTGAGCAGTTCTTC.

The rearrangement joins TRBV9 to TRBJ1-1; possibly TRBD1 for D (5 bases). CDR1 is SGDLS, CDR2 YYNGEE, per germline. V was trimmed by 4 bases and J by 5 bases, leaving 21 bases between them. This CDR3 spans 16 amino acids. DNA of the CDR3: TGTGCCAGCAGCCCCCCGGGGAGGGGCGCGTGGACTGAAGCTTTCTTT. Amino acids: CASSPPGRGAWTEAFF.

The CDR3 region is CASSPGGTVGYTF. Written as DNA, the CDR3 is TGTGCCAGCAGCCCGGGGGGGACAGTTGGCTACACCTTC. J is TRBJ1-2 and V is TRBV7-2, with 7 positions matching TRBD1. V was pared by 5 bases and J by 7 bases, with 7 bases of the junction left unmatched. The CDR3 has 13 residues. Germline V lookup: CDR1 SGHTA, CDR2 FQGNSA.

The genes are TRBV27 and TRBJ2-5; 14 bases fit TRBD2. The end of the DNA is better explained by TRBJ2-7, so the J call may be wrong. This CDR3 region has 14 residues. Germline lookup yields CDR1 MNHEY and CDR2 SMNVEV (reference sequence). In DNA form, the CDR3 reads TGTGCCAGCAGGCCGGGACTAGCGGGAGCCGAGCAGTACTTC. It translates to CASRPGLAGAEQYF.

This chain connects TRBV12-3 or TRBV12-4 to TRBJ2-3, with 9 nucleotides matching TRBD2. The CDR3 runs 14 residues. The trim removed 6 bases at V and 2 bases at J, leaving 3 bases unmatched. CDR3 sequence reads: CASRGLAPTDTQYF. The CDR3 bases are TGTGCCAGCAGGGGACTAGCCCCCACAGATACGCAGTATTTT.